What follows is one T cell receptor beta chain and its context. Its antigen is not known. The source of the sample is a study of shared clonotypes between healthy human individuals. Study-wide points: Large depth notwithstanding, sorted-subset sequencing proved incomplete by rarefaction.

Nashville, Tennessee was home to all donors, each a Caucasian adult. Naive CD4+ cells were CD45RA-selected; the remaining cells were memory. The input for sorted-subset replicate PCRs was approximately 200 ng DNA, 25,000 to 30,000 T cell genomes. The method was immunoSEQ multiplex PCR; TCRdb's version includes in-frame clones alone and lacks a portion of them. The sample consists of 2 million to 2.5 million clones, about 90% of them appearing once. The CDR3 is made up of 13 amino acids. Germline V CDR1 and CDR2: LNHDA, SQIVND (reference sequence). V shed 6 bases and J 6 bases; nucleotides not matched to a gene: 4.

The chain couples TRBV19 to TRBJ1-5, with TRBD1 identical over 8 bases. This clonotype originated in a man younger than 30 in good health. Some clones in this sample may be carry-over from other donors' samples. The material sequenced was naive CD4+ T cells from PBMCs. Subset of the sample: CD45RA+ positively selected. Here the CDR3 reads CASSYRGIQPQHF. The CDR3 DNA reads TGTGCCAGTAGCTACAGGGGGATTCAGCCCCAGCATTTT.